The T cell receptor beta chain under discussion was sequenced for a study of early T cells in non-severe SARS-CoV-2 infection (dated by TCRdb to the early 2020s). Study-level background: TCR sequencing used bulk RNA from unsorted whole blood, so alpha and beta chains could not be paired. The paper as a whole reports these results and caveats: Matching against VDJdb was skewed toward anti-spike CD8 responses, likely underestimated virus-specific expansions, and missed private and CD4 specificities.

The CDR3 spans 15 residues, from the cysteine through the phenylalanine. The read is trimmed to its CDR3 DNA, 45 bases read in frame from base 1. The V end loses 5 bases and the J end loses 8 bases, and a stretch of 16 bases separates them. CDR1 and CDR2 are drawn from the germline V gene: SGHTA, FQGNSA. This clonotype appeared many times. The antigen it binds to is not known. Base qualities were left out, and no much larger clone turns up one base away. Library preparation was by 5' RACE. The listed sequencing device is NextSeq 500. The TCR library protocol attached unique molecular identifiers to individual cDNA molecules to correct for sequencing error and PCR bias. Sequencing covered both TCR alpha and beta chains, and within each sample the abundances of alpha and beta sequences were tightly co-correlated. The published analysis was carried out like this. V gene, J gene and CDR3 annotation of TCR sequences was performed with Decombinator V4. TCRs were defined as expanded if a significant change between any two time points was detected under a Poisson model with p below 0.0001. Abundances of TCRs were expressed as counts per million after normalisation to the total number of TCRs sequenced in each sample. TRAV1-2 paired with TRAJ12, TRAJ20 or TRAJ33 defined MAIT TCRs, while TRAV10 paired with TRAJ18 defined iNKT TCRs. A search of VDJdb, accessed on 1 November 2021, was run for TCRs annotated to CMV, EBV and SARS-CoV-2, with TCRs annotated for multiple antigens excluded. TCRdb reanalyzed the raw reads on its own, using fastp at Q25 for trimming and MiXCR for clone calling, and kept in-frame beta chains. CDR3 protein sequences are deduplicated, and each keeps its most common genes and DNA. The V and J calls follow TCRdb's processing rather than the paper's. This sample has over 60,000 distinct CDR3 sequences in its table, and about 9.5% of those were observed once. The ten largest clones capture 6.5% to 8.5% of the sample.

A case-control design nested within a healthcare worker cohort in London, UK, was used, with weekly nasopharyngeal swab PCR tests and blood sampling performed. Healthcare workers were recruited during the week of the UK lockdown, between 23 and 31 March 2020, and followed weekly for up to 16 weeks. The source material was whole blood, sampled at baseline. The chain uses TRBV7-2 and TRBJ1-6, with no confidently assigned D gene. The receptor's source is an adult who was a healthcare worker with PCR-confirmed SARS-CoV-2 infection or an uninfected control (not recorded which). The nucleotides read TGTGCCAGCAGCCCCTACCGTCCCGACGATTCACCCCTCCACTTT. Its product reads: CASSPYRPDDSPLHF. Extended through the reference TRBV7-2 and TRBJ1-6 proteins, this CDR3 yields the full variable domain: GAGVSQSPSNKVTEKGKDVELRCDPISGHTALYWYRQSLGQGLEFLIYFQGNSAPDKSGLPSDRFSAERTGGSVSTLTIQRTQQEDSAVYLCASSPYRPDDSPLHFGNGTRLTVT.